The 5 T cell receptor beta chains below all came from one sample that was sequenced in a study of beta chain features in type 1 diabetes. Isolated RNA was reverse transcribed in full, so expressed TCRB transcripts were sequenced. The method was immunoSEQ multiplex PCR; TCRdb's version includes in-frame clones alone and lacks a portion of them. The table lists 300,000 to 400,000 clones, approximately 9.9% of them singletons. Sequences were obtained from naive CD4+ T cells from blood. The receptors originated from a woman aged 30 to 39 in good health.

V and J are TRBV6-6 and TRBJ1-5; D is perhaps TRBD1 (6 bases). V lost 2 bases to trimming and J lost 5 bases, with 13 bases between them. This CDR3 is 15 amino acids long. Germline V gene sequence: CDR1 MNHNY, CDR2 SVGAGI (reference sequence). The chain's CDR3 is CASSYPDRLDQPQHF. In DNA, the CDR3 is TGTGCCAGCAGTTACCCAGACAGGCTCGATCAGCCCCAGCATTTT.

The chain links TRBV29-1 to TRBJ2-7; D ambiguous. This CDR3 is 11 amino acids long. The V gene's germline CDR1 is SQVTM and CDR2 ANQGSEA. V dropped 3 bases and J dropped 2 bases, with 5 bases sitting between them. Here the CDR3 DNA reads TGCAGCGTTGAGTTCGCCTACGAGCAGTACTTC. This sequence encodes CSVEFAYEQYF.

The CDR3 loop is CASSLVTYEQYF. CDR3 DNA sequence: TGTGCCAGCAGCTTAGTAACCTACGAGCAGTACTTC. This chain joins TRBV11-2 and TRBJ2-7; D is ambiguous. V gave up 1 base and J gave up 2 bases, with 3 bases separating them. The germline V gene has CDR1 SGHAT and CDR2 FQNNGV. The CDR3 spans 12 residues. Using reference TRBV11-2 and TRBJ2-7 for the parts outside the CDR3, the full variable domain is EAGVAQSPRYKIIEKRQSVAFWCNPISGHATLYWYQQILGQGPKLLIQFQNNGVVDDSQLPKDRFSAERLKGVDSTLKIQPAKLEDSAVYLCASSLVTYEQYFGPGTRLTVT.

This clone was seen more than once but under ten times. V gene TRBV7-2 combines with J gene TRBJ2-6; 7 nucleotides match TRBD1. Germline loops: CDR1 SGHTA, CDR2 FQGNSA. The CDR3 is 16 residues long. With V trimmed by 2 bases and J by 2 bases, 3 bases remained unmatched. In DNA, the CDR3 is TGTGCCAGCAGCTTAAGGGGACAGACTGGGGCCAACGTCCTGACTTTC. Residues: CASSLRGQTGANVLTF.

In this sample, this clone turned up a few times. The chain recombines TRBV7-9 with TRBJ2-6, with a tentative D call TRBD2 (6 bases). Germline CDR1 SEHNR, CDR2 FQNEAQ (reference sequence). The germline V and J ends were trimmed by 6 bases and 0 bases, with 12 bases remaining between them. The CDR3 is 16 amino acids. The CDR3 region has the DNA TGTGCCAGCAGGGAGGGACGGCACTCTGGGGCCAACGTCCTGACTTTC. The encoded protein is CASREGRHSGANVLTF.